This T cell receptor beta chain was observed in a study of vaccination and CD4 T cells after COVID-19. This clonotype was observed a few times. Its cognate antigen is unknown. Treatment noted: roughly 10-day PBMC culture with coronavirus spike peptide pools or control peptides (ViraFEST assay). Those CD4+ T cells from the unexposed donor predate the COVID-19 pandemic (2011-2018). ViraFEST used peptide pools to expand antigen-specific T cells, then sequenced TCRs. Germline CDR1 SGHDT, CDR2 YYEEEE. This CDR3 spans 13 amino acids. Between the trimmed V and J ends, which lost 4 bases and 2 bases, there was a span of 9 bases. Sequencing of cultured CD4+ T cell DNA used the Oncomine TCR Beta short-read assay. Genomic DNA was taken out of cultured CD4+ T cells by extraction. One entry per CDR3 protein, called by TCRdb with MiXCR from the PCR reads. The sample has over 8,000 distinct CDR3 sequences, roughly 27% seen once.

This receptor was identified in a human donor in good health. The chain combines TRBV5-6 with TRBJ1-1, with D uncertain. The sequenced sample was CD4+ T cells from blood, cultured in vitro. CDR3 bases: TGTGCCAGCAGCGGGCTCTTCAACACTGAAGCTTTCTTT. This encodes CASSGLFNTEAFF.